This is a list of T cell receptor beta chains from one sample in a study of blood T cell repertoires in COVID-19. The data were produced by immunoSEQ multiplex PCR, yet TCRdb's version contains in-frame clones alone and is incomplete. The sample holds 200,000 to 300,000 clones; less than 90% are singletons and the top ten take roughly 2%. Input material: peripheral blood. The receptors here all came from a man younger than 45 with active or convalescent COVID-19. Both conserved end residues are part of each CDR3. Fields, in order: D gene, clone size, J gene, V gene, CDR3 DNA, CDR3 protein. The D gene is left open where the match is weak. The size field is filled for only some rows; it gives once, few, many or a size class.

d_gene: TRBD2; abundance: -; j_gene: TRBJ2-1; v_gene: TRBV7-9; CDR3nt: TGTGCCAGCAGCTTACGGGGGGGCCACCCCTATGAGCAGTTCTTC; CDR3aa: CASSLRGGHPYEQFF
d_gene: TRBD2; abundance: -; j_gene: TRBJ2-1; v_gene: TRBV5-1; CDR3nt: TGCGCCAGCAGCTCCGGGGGGGCCCCTGAGCAGTTCTTC; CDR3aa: CASSSGGAPEQFF
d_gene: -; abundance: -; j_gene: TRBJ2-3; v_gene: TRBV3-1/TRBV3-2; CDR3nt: TGTGCCAGCAGCCAAGTCCTGGTCCAGCGTGCTAGCACAGATACGCAGTATTTT; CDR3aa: CASSQVLVQRASTDTQYF
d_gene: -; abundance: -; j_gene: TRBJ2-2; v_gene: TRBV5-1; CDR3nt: TGCGCCAGCAGCTTGGCCGTGGGGGCAGAGAACACCGGGGAGCTGTTTTTT; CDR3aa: CASSLAVGAENTGELFF
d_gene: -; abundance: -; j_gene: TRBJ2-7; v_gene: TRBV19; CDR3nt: TGTGCCAGTACGTTTCTTTTCCCGCGCGGCGAGCAGTACTTC; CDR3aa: CASTFLFPRGEQYF
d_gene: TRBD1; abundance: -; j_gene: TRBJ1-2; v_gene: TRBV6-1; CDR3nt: TGTGCCAGCAGTGAACGGGACAGGGGGGGCTACACCTTC; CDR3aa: CASSERDRGGYTF
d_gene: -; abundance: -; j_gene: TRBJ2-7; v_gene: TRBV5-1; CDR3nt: TGCGCCAGCAGCTTGAAGGCGGACGAGCAGTACTTC; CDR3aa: CASSLKADEQYF
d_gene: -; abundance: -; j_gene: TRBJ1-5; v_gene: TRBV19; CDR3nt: TGTGCCAGTAGTATCCGGGACAACAATCAGCCCCAGCATTTT; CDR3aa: CASSIRDNNQPQHF
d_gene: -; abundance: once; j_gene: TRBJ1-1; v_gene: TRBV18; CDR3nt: TGTGCCAGCTCACCGGGCCTCGGGGGGGGTGACACTGAAGCTTTCTTT; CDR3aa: CASSPGLGGGDTEAFF
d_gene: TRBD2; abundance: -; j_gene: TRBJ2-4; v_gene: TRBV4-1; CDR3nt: TGCGCCAGCAGCCAGGGGCTAGCGGGGATGTTAGCCAAAAACATTCAGTACTTC; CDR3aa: CASSQGLAGMLAKNIQYF
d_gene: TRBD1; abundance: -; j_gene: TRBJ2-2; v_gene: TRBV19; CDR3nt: TGTGCCAGTAGTATGGCAGGGGGAGTTGACACCGGGGAGCTGTTTTTT; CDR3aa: CASSMAGGVDTGELFF
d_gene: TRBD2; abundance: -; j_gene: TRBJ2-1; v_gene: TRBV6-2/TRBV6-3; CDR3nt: TGTGCCAGCAGTTATTCTAGCGGGGGGGCCGAGGTTCCGAGCTCCTACAATGAGCAGTTCTTC; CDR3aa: CASSYSSGGAEVPSSYNEQFF
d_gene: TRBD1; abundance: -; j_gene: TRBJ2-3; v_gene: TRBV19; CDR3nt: TGTGCCAGTGGCCGGGACAGGAACACAGATACGCAGTATTTT; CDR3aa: CASGRDRNTDTQYF
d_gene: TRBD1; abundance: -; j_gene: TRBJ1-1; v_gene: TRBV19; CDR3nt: TGTGCCAGTAGCCATCGACAGGGTGGGGCTTTCTTT; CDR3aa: CASSHRQGGAFF
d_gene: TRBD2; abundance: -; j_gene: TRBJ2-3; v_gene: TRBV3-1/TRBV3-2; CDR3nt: TGTGCCAGCAGCCCTGAGCGGGGGAGCACAGATACGCAGTATTTT; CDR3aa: CASSPERGSTDTQYF
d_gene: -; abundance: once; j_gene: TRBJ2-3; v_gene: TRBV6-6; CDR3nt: TGTGCCAGCACCTCCGTGGGCGTAACTGTAGATACGCAGTATTTT; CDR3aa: CASTSVGVTVDTQYF
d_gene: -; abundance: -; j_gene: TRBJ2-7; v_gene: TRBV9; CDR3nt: TGTGCCAGCAGCGCCAGCCCGGGGGACTCCTACGAGCAGTACTTC; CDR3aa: CASSASPGDSYEQYF
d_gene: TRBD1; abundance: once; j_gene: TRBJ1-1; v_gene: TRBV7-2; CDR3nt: TGTGCCAGCAGCTTAATAGGGGGCCTATATTCGAACACTGAAGCTTTCTTT; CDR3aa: CASSLIGGLYSNTEAFF
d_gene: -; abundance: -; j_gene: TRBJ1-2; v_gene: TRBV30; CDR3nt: TGTGCCTGGATTGGACGGGGGTCCTATGGCTACACCTTC; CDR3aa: CAWIGRGSYGYTF
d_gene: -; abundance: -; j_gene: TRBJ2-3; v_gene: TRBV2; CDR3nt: TGTGCCAGCAGCGCCGGGGGGCCGGGCACAGATACGCAGTATTTT; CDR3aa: CASSAGGPGTDTQYF
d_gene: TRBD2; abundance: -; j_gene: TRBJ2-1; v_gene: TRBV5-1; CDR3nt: TGCGCCAGCAGCCGACTCACTAGCGGGGGATCATCCTTCCGCAATGAGCAGTTCTTC; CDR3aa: CASSRLTSGGSSFRNEQFF
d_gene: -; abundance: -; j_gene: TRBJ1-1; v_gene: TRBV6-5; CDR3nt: TGTGCCAGCTTATGGGCAGGTCGGAACACTGAAGCTTTCTTT; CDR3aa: CASLWAGRNTEAFF
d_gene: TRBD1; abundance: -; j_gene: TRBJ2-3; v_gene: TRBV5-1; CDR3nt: TGCGCCAGCAGTCGCTTTCTAGGACAGGGGAGCACAGATACGCAGTATTTT; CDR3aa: CASSRFLGQGSTDTQYF
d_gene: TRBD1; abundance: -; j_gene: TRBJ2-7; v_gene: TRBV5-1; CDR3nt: TGCGCCAGCGGGACAGACTCCTACGAGCAGTACTTC; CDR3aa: CASGTDSYEQYF
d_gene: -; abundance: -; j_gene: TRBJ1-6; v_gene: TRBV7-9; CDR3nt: TGTGCCAGCAGCTTTGAGAGTTCACCCCTCCACTTT; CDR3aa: CASSFESSPLHF
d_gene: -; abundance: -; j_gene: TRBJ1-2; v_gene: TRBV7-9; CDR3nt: TGTGCCAGCAGTACCTCGGACACTGGCTACACCGCGGGGGCCTTC; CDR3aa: CASSTSDTGYTAGAF
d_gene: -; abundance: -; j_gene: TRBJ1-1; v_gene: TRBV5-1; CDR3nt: TGCGCCAGCAGCGCGTTGGGGGGTGACACTGAAGCTTTCTTT; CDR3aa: CASSALGGDTEAFF
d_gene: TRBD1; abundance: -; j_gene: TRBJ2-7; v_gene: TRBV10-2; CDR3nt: TGCGCCAGCGGGACAGGGGGCGTCTACGAGCAGTACTTC; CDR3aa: CASGTGGVYEQYF
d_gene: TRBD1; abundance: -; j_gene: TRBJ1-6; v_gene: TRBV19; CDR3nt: TGTGCCAGTAGTCCTCTCCCGACAGGGGAGGGTTCACCCCTCCACTTT; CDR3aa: CASSPLPTGEGSPLHF
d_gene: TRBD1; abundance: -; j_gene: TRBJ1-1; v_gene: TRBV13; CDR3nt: TGTGCCAGCAGCCGCGGCACAGGGGGGTTGAACACTGAAGCTTTCTTT; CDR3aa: CASSRGTGGLNTEAFF
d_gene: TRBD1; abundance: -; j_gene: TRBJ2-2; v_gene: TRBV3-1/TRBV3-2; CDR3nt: TGTGCCAGCAGCAGGGCAGCAGGGGGCGCGGCCGGGGAGCTGTTTTTT; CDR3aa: CASSRAAGGAAGELFF
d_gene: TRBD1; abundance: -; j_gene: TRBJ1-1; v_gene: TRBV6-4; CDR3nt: TGTGCCAGCAGCACAGGGGAGAACACTGAAGCTTTCTTT; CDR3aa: CASSTGENTEAFF
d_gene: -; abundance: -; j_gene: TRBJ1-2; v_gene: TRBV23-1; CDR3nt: TGCGCCAGCAGTCGGGACACCTATGGCTACACCTTC; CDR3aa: CASSRDTYGYTF
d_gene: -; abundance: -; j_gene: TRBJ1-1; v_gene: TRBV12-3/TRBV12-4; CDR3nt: TGTTCGAGCATTCGGGTGTCGAACACTGAAGCTTTCTTT; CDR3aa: CSSIRVSNTEAFF
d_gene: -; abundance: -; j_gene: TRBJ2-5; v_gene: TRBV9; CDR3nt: TGTGCCAGCAGCAAAGGGGGTGGGGCAGGGACGACCCAGTACTTC; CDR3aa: CASSKGGGAGTTQYF
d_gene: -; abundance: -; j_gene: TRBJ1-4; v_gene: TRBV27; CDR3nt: TGTGCCAGCAGTTTAACGGGGGTCGGCGAAAAACTGTTTTTT; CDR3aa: CASSLTGVGEKLFF
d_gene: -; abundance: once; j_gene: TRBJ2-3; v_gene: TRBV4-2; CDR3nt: TGTGCCAGCAGCCAAACCGAGCCCCCCTTTTTGGCAGATACGCAGTATTTT; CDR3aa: CASSQTEPPFLADTQYF
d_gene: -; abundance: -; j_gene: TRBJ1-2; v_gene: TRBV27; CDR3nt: TGTGCCAGCAGTTTTGGGGGCGCGGGTGGCTACACCTTC; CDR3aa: CASSFGGAGGYTF
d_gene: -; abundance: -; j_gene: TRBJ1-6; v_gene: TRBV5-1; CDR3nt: TGCGCCAGCAGGCTCGCGAGGGATAATTCACCCCTCCACTTT; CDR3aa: CASRLARDNSPLHF
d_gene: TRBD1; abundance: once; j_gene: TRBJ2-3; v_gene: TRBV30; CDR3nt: TGTGCCTGGGAAGGTTTAGGGGGCTTAAGAGATACGCAGTATTTT; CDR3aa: CAWEGLGGLRDTQYF
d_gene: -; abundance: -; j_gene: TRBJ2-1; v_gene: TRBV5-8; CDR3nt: TGTGCCAGCAGCAAAAGCACGGGTCTTGGGCAGTTCTTC; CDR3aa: CASSKSTGLGQFF
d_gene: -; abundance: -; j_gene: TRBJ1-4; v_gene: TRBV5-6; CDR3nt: TGTGCCAGCAGCTTGGTCGGACAGCGATATACTAATGAAAAACTGTTTTTT; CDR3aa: CASSLVGQRYTNEKLFF